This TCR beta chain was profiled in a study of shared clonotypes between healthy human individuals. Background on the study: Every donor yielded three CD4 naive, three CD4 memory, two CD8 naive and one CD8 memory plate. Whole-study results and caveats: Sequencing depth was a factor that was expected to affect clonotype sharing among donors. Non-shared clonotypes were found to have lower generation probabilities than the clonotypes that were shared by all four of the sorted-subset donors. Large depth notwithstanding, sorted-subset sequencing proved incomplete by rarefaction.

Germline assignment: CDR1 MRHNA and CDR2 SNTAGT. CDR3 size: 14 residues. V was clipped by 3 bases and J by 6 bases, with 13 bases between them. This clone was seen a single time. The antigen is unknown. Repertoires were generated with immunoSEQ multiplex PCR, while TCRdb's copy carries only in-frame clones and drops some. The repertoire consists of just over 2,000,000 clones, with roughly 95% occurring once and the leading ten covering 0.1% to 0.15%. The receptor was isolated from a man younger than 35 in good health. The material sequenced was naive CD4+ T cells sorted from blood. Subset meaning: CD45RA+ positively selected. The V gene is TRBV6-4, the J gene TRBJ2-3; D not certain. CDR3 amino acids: CASSDGLASDTQYF. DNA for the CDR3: TGTGCCAGCAGTGATGGCCTCGCGTCGGATACGCAGTATTTT.